The TCR beta chain described here comes from a study of T cells in Graves' hyperthyroidism and ophthalmopathy. The CDR3 is 15 residues long. Germline values: CDR1 LNHNV, CDR2 YYDKDF (reference sequence). The germline V and J ends were trimmed by 3 bases and 8 bases, with 16 bases remaining between them. Study observations and caveats: Among clonotypes expanded in thyroid above 0.001, most were also found in blood.

This clonotype appeared a single time. Antigen specificity is unknown. Amplified regions were TCR beta CDR3 sequences from RNA transcripts. The study used the HTBI primer set for a first-round RT-PCR of the TCR CDR3. From the multiplex PCR reads, TCRdb called clonotypes with MiXCR, one entry per CDR3 protein. The table includes roughly 500,000 distinct CDR3 sequences, around 46% detected once. V and J are TRBV15 and TRBJ2-2; D is possibly TRBD2 (6 bases). The sequencing input was peripheral blood or thyroid tissue (not recorded which). The clonotype was recovered from an adult woman with Graves' disease, either hyperthyroidism or ophthalmopathy (not recorded which). The CDR3 spells CATSSGTQLIGELFF. As DNA, the CDR3 is TGTGCCACCAGCAGCGGGACTCAACTCATTGGGGAGCTGTTTTTT.